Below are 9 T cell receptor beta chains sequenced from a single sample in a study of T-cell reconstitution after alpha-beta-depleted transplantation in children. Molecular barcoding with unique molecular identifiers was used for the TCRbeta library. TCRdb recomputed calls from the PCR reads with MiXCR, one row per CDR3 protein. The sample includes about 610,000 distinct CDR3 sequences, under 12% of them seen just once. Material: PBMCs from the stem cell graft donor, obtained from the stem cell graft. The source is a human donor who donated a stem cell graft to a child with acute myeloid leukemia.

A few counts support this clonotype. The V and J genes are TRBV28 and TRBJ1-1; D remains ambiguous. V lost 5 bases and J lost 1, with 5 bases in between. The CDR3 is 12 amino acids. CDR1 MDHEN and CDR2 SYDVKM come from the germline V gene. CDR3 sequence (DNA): TGTGCCAGCAGTAGTCCGAACACTGAAGCTTTCTTT. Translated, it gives CASSSPNTEAFF.

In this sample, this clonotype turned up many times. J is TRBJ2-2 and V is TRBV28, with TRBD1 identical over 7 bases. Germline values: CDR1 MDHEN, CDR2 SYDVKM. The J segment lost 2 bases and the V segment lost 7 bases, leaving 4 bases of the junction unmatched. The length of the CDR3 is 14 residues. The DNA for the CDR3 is TGTGCCAGCAACAGGGGCCTTAACACCGGGGAGCTGTTTTTT. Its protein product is CASNRGLNTGELFF.

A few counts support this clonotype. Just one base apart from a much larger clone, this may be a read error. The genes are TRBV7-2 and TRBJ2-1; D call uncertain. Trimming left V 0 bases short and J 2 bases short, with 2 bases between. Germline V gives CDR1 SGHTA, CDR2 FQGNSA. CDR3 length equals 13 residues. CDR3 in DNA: TGTGCCAGCAGCTTAGCGACCTACAATGAGCAGTTCTTC. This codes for CASSLATYNEQFF.

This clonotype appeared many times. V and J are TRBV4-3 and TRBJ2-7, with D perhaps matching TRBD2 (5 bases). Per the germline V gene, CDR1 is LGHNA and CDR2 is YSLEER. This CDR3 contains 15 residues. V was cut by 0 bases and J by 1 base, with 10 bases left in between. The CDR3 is CASSQEAAQSYEQYF. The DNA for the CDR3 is TGCGCCAGCAGCCAAGAAGCGGCGCAGTCCTACGAGCAGTACTTC.

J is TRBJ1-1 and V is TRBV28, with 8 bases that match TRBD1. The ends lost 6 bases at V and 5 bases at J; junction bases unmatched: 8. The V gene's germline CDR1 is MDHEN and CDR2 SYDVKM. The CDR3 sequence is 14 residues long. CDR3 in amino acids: CASSSVQGATEAFF. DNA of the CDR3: TGTGCCAGCAGCAGCGTCCAGGGGGCGACTGAAGCTTTCTTT.

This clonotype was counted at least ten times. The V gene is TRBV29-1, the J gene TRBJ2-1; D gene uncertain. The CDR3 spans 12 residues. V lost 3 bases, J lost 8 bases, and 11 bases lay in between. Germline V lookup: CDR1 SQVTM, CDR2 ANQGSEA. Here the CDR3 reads CSVDLLRDEQFF. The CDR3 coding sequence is TGCAGCGTTGATTTACTTCGGGATGAGCAGTTCTTC.

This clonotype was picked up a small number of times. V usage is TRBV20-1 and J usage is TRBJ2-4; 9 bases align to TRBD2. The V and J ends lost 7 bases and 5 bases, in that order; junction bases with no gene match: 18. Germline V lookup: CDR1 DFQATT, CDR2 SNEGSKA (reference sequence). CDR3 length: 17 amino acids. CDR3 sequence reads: CSGVNRLADLYQNIQYF. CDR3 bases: TGCAGTGGAGTGAACCGACTAGCGGACCTTTACCAAAACATTCAGTACTTC.

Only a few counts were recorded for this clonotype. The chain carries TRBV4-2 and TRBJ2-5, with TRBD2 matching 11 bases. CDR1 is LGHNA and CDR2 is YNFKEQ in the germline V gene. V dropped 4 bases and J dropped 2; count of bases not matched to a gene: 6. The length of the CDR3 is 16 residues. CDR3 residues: CASSRRGTSGQETQYF. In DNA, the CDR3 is TGTGCCAGCAGCCGGCGAGGGACTAGCGGTCAAGAGACCCAGTACTTC.

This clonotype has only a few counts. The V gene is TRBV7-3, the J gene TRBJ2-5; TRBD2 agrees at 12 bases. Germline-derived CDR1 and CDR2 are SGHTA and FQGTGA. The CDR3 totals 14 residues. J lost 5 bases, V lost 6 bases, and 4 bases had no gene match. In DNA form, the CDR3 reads TGTGCCAGCAGGAACGGACTAGCGGGGGAGACCCAGTACTTC. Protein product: CASRNGLAGETQYF.